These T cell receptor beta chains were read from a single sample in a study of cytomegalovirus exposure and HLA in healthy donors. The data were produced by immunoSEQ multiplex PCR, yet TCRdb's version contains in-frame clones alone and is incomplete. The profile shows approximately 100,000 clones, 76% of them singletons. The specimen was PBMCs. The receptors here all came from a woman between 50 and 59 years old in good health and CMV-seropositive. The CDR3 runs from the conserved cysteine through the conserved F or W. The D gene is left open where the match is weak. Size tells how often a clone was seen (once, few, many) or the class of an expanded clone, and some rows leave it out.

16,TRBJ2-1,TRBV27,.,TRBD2,CASRPSSGSSYNEQFF,TGTGCCAGCAGACCAAGTAGCGGGAGCTCCTACAATGAGCAGTTCTTC
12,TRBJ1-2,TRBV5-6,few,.,CASSQTGDGYTF,TGTGCCAGCAGCCAAACAGGAGATGGCTACACCTTC
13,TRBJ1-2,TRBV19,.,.,CASRGQGYYGYTF,TGTGCCAGTAGAGGCCAGGGATACTATGGCTACACCTTC
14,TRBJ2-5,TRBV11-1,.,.,CASSPRTVQETQYF,TGTGCCAGCAGCCCCCGGACAGTCCAAGAGACCCAGTACTTC
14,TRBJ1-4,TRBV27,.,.,CASSWASGNEKLFF,TGTGCCAGCAGTTGGGCGTCGGGGAATGAAAAACTGTTTTTT
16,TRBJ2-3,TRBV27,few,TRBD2,CASSPYRTSGKDTQYF,TGTGCCAGCAGTCCGTACCGGACTAGCGGGAAAGATACGCAGTATTTT
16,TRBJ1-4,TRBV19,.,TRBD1,CASSMNPGQGEEKLFF,TGTGCCAGTAGTATGAACCCGGGACAGGGGGAAGAAAAACTGTTTTTT
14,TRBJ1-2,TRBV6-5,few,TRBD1,CASTRATGGGGYTF,TGTGCCAGCACGAGAGCGACAGGGGGCGGCGGCTACACCTTC
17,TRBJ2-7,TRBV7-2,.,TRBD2,CASSFPWGSGASYEQYF,TGTGCCAGCAGCTTCCCATGGGGGAGCGGGGCCTCCTACGAGCAGTACTTC
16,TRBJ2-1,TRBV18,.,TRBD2,CASSTLLAGPTNEQFF,TGTGCCAGCTCAACTTTACTAGCGGGGCCGACCAATGAGCAGTTCTTC
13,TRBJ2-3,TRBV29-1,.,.,CSVATPTPDTQYF,TGCAGCGTTGCAACTCCAACCCCAGATACGCAGTATTTT
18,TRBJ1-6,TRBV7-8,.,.,CASSLAQRVSSYNSPLHF,TGTGCCAGCAGCTTAGCGCAGAGGGTGAGCTCCTATAATTCACCCCTCCACTTT
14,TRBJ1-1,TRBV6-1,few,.,CASSLRQLGFEAFF,TGTGCCAGCAGTCTCCGACAGCTAGGGTTTGAAGCTTTCTTT
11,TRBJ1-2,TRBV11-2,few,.,CASSFRGGYTF,TGTGCCAGCAGCTTTCGGGGTGGCTACACCTTC